This T cell receptor beta chain was recorded in a study of blood T cell repertoires in COVID-19. CDR3 length: 15 amino acids. CDR1 and CDR2 (germline): MGHDK, SYGVNS. V trimming: 1 base; J trimming: 5 bases; junction bases outside the gene matches: 4. How the authors handled the data: Nucleated cell counts were estimated from reference gene primer amplification. TCRdb's table, derived via immunoSEQ multiplex PCR, lists solely in-frame clones and lacks some. The V and J calls and clone size are taken from that table; D and trimming were inferred from the DNA. The data show 170,000 or so clones, about 89% seen once.

V and J are TRBV25-1 and TRBJ1-4; 7 nucleotides agree with TRBD1. Sequenced material: peripheral blood. The sequence derives from a young man who had recovered from COVID-19. CDR3 nucleotides: TGTGCCAGCAGTGAATCGACAGGGCAGAATGAAAAACTGTTTTTT. This encodes CASSESTGQNEKLFF.